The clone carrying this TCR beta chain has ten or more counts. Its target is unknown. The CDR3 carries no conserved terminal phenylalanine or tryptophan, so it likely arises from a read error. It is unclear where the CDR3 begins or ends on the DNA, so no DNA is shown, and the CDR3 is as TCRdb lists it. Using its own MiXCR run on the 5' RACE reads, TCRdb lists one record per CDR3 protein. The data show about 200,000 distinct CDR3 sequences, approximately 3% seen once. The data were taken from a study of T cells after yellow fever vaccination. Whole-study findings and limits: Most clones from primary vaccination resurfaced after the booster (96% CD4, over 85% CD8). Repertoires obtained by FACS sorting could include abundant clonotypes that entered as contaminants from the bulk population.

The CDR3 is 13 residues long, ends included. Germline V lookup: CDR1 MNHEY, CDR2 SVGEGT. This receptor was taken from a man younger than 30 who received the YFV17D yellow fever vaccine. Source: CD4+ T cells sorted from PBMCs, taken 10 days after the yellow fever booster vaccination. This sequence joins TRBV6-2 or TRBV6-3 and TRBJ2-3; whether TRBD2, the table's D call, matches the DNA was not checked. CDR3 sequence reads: CATRGSSEIRSII.